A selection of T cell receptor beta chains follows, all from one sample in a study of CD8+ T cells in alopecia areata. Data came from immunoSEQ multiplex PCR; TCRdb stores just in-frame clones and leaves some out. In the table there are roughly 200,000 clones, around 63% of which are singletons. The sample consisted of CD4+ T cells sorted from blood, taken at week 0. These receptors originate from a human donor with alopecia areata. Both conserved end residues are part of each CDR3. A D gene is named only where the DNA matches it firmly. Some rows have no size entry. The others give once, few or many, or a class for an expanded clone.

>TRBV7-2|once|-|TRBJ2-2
CASSLAEANTGELFF
TGTGCCAGCAGCTTAGCCGAGGCGAACACCGGGGAGCTGTTTTTT
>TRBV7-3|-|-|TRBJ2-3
CASSLRPSDTQYF
TGTGCCAGCAGCTTACGCCCGTCGGATACGCAGTATTTT
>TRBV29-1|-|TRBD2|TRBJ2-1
CSVAPGLPRPNEQFF
TGCAGCGTTGCGCCGGGACTACCGAGACCTAATGAGCAGTTCTTC
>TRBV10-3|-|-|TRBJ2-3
CAIGRGTDTQYF
TGTGCCATCGGGCGGGGAACAGATACGCAGTATTTT
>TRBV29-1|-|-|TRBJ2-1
CSTGPREFF
TGCAGCACCGGGCCCCGGGAGTTCTTC
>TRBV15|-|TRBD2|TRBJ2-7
CATSRGGGTRYEQYF
TGTGCCACCAGCAGAGGGGGGGGAACGCGGTACGAGCAGTACTTC
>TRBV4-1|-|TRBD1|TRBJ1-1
CASSLGQGGNTEAFF
TGCGCCAGCAGCCTGGGACAGGGAGGGAACACTGAAGCTTTCTTT
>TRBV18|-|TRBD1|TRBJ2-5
CASSPALNRDSGETQYF
TGTGCCAGCTCACCCGCCCTAAACCGGGACAGCGGAGAGACCCAGTACTTC
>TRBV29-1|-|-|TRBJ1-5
CSVREVNQPQHF
TGCAGCGTTCGAGAAGTGAATCAGCCCCAGCATTTT
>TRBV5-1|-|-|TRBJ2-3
CASSSTARGSQYF
TGCGCCAGCAGCTCGACCGCGAGGGGGTCGCAGTATTTT
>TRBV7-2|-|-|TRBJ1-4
CASSSRTGSNEKLFF
TGTGCCAGCAGCTCCCGGACGGGTTCTAATGAAAAACTGTTTTTT
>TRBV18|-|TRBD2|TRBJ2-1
CASSPRLAGENEQFF
TGTGCCAGCTCACCACGGCTAGCGGGGGAGAATGAGCAGTTCTTC
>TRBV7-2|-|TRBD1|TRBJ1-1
CASSTLRGTEAFF
TGTGCCAGCAGCACCCTCAGGGGGACTGAAGCTTTCTTT
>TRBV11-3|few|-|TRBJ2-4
CASSTTSLDKNIQYF
TGTGCCAGCAGCACTACTAGTTTGGACAAAAACATTCAGTACTTC
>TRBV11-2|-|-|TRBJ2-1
CASSPRGALKFF
TGTGCCAGCAGCCCCCGGGGGGCTTTGAAGTTCTTC
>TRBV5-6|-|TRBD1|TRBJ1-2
CASSPQGDGYTF
TGTGCCAGCAGCCCCCAGGGGGATGGCTACACCTTC
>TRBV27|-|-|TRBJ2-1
CASSPIAASSYNEQFF
TGTGCCAGCAGTCCCATAGCGGCTAGCTCCTACAATGAGCAGTTCTTC
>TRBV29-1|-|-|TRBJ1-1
CSIRGTGTEAFF
TGCAGCATAAGGGGTACAGGGACTGAAGCTTTCTTT
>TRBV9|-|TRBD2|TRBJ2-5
CASSATGLAGETQYF
TGTGCCAGCAGCGCCACTGGACTAGCGGGGGAGACCCAGTACTTC
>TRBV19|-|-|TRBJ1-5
CASSMLGSNQPQHF
TGTGCCAGTAGTATGCTTGGTAGCAATCAGCCCCAGCATTTT
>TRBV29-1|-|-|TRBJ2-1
CSADRAFMGAGFVTEQFF
TGCAGCGCAGACCGAGCGTTTATGGGGGCCGGCTTTGTCACTGAGCAGTTCTTC
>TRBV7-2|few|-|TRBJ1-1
CASSLVRGSEAFF
TGTGCCAGCAGCTTAGTGCGGGGCTCTGAAGCTTTCTTT
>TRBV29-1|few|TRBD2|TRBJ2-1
CSVTTSGAYNEQFF
TGCAGCGTGACAACTAGCGGGGCCTACAATGAGCAGTTCTTC
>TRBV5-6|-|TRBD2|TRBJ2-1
CASSYTTSLYNEQFF
TGTGCCAGCAGCTATACGACTAGCCTTTACAATGAGCAGTTCTTC
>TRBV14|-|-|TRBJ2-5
CASSQLQETQYF
TGTGCCAGCAGCCAACTACAAGAGACCCAGTACTTC
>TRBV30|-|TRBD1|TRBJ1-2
CAWTGTVYGYTF
TGTGCCTGGACTGGGACAGTTTATGGCTACACCTTC
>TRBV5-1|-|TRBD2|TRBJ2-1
CASTSGDPYNEQFF
TGCGCCAGCACCAGCGGGGACCCCTACAATGAGCAGTTCTTC
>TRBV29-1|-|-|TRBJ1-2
CSVEHSYGYTF
TGCAGCGTTGAACATTCCTATGGCTACACCTTC
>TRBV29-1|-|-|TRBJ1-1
CSVGQSLNTEAFF
TGCAGCGTCGGACAGAGTTTGAACACTGAAGCTTTCTTT
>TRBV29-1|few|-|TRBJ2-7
CSVVKGGTYEQYF
TGCAGCGTTGTTAAGGGGGGAACCTACGAGCAGTACTTC
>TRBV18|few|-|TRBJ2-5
CASSPQETQYF
TGTGCCAGCTCACCACAAGAGACCCAGTACTTC
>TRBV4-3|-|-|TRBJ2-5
CASSQDASRETQYF
TGCGCCAGCAGCCAAGACGCTAGCAGAGAGACCCAGTACTTC
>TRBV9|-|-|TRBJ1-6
CASGRGADGDSPLHF
TGTGCCAGCGGACGTGGCGCCGACGGGGATTCACCCCTCCACTTT
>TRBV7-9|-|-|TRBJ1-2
CASSLGQGRGYTF
TGTGCCAGCAGCTTAGGGCAGGGCCGGGGCTACACCTTC
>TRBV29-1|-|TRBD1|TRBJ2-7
CSVRQGHEQYF
TGCAGCGTGAGACAGGGCCACGAGCAGTACTTC
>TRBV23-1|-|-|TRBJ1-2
CASSPYQGFGGYTF
TGCGCCAGCAGTCCATACCAGGGATTCGGAGGCTACACCTTC
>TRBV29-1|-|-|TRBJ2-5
CGATISQETQYF
TGCGGGGCGACTATCTCCCAAGAGACCCAGTACTTC
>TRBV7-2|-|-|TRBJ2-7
CASSLQVNEQYF
TGTGCCAGCAGCTTACAGGTCAACGAGCAGTACTTC
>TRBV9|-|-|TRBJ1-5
CASSVSTGEPQHF
TGTGCCAGCAGCGTCTCGACTGGGGAGCCCCAGCATTTT
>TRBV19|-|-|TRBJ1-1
CASSVGPVVAEAFF
TGTGCCAGTAGTGTGGGCCCGGTTGTCGCTGAAGCTTTCTTT
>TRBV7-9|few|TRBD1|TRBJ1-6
CASSSGQGSAPLHF
TGTGCCAGCAGCTCCGGACAGGGGTCTGCGCCCCTCCACTTT
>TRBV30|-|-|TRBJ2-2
CAWSLRQALNTGELFF
TGTGCCTGGAGTCTGCGACAGGCCCTCAACACCGGGGAGCTGTTTTTT